This T cell receptor beta chain was obtained from a study of regulatory T cells in long-lasting Graves disease. Findings and limits, study-wide: It was possible that the small sample size reduced accuracy.

In its sample, this clonotype was seen a few times. Its antigen is still unknown. Time point specified: newly diagnosed GD, antithyroid drugs for less than 3 months. RNA isolated from PBMCs was used to make the TCR library. From germline, CDR1 is SEHNR and CDR2 FQNEAQ (reference sequence). V was pared by 1 base and J by 5 bases, with 5 bases between. The CDR3 length is 12 residues. Arm-PCR with iRepertoire HTBI primers amplified the CDR3 regions for these TCR beta libraries. From the multiplex PCR reads, TCRdb called clonotypes with MiXCR, one entry per CDR3 protein. Among 350,000 to 400,000 distinct CDR3 sequences listed, about 17% were seen once. This same sample was also taken into another study, of T cells in Graves' hyperthyroidism and ophthalmopathy. That paper states: With the HTBI primer set, the TCR CDR3 went through a first round of RT-PCR.

The sample consisted of peripheral blood mononuclear cells (PBMCs), taken at new diagnosis, from a patient treated with antithyroid drugs. This receptor was identified in a woman aged 18-29 years with Graves disease. This rearrangement joins TRBV7-9 to TRBJ1-2; D unresolved. The CDR3 loop reads CASSLVGYGYTF. CDR3 nucleotide sequence: TGTGCCAGCAGCTTAGTAGGGTATGGCTACACCTTC.